This TCR beta chain was observed in a study of blood T cell repertoires in COVID-19 (dated by TCRdb to about 2020). Some background on the complete study: Collaborator samples came from the United States, Italy and Spain and covered acute and convalescent phases of COVID-19. Samples were obtained from the ongoing ImmuneRACE study (first 160 participants) and from about 1,300 subjects provided by 6 global collaborators. Where available, HLA class I and class II types were taken from metadata supplied by the sample provider and were not determined by assay-based typing. The repertoires were released in a freely available public database meant as a resource for research on the immune response to SARS-CoV-2. The dataset comprised deeply sampled blood TCRbeta repertoires from subjects exposed to, actively infected with, or recovered from COVID-19. The prospective study material was composed of cDNA or gDNA derived from T cells, B-cell-depleted T cells, or PBMCs. Nearly every sample came with metadata listing a de-identified subject ID, COVID-19 status, age in years and sex.

Here is what the overall study found, with its caveats: How much clinical and demographic metadata was included differed by source and by participant, and the metadata was provided uncurated.

Including cysteine and phenylalanine, the CDR3 has 16 amino acids. Solely the CDR3 DNA is kept, with 48 bases framed from the first base. The germline V gene supplies CDR1 SGHAT and CDR2 FQNNGV. V lost 5 bases and J lost 4 bases, and the count of bases not matched to a germline gene is 12. TCRbeta CDR3 regions were amplified from genomic DNA by means of the immunoSEQ Assay, a bias-controlled multiplex PCR. From the authors' description of their analysis: The number of nucleated cells in each sample was estimated by amplification of reference gene primers within the assay. Sequence reads were collapsed and filtered to measure the absolute abundance of every unique TCRbeta CDR3 rearrangement. Productive Simpson clonality was computed per sample as the square root of Simpson's diversity index over productive rearrangements. Entries here come from immuneACCESS through TCRdb and include only in-frame sequences with V and J called. Some clones fail to appear in such tables; in the studies checked, an unresolved V gene covers under half of the shortfall, and the cause of the remainder is unknown. From that table come the V and J calls and clone size; the DNA was used to work out D and trimming. For this sample there are around 97,000 clones; approximately 87% appear just once. The ten largest clones add up to about 20% of the sample.

Points on this clone: Its specific antigen is unknown. No base-level quality is on record; no much larger clone is a single base apart.

Each collaborating institution followed its own protocols to collect whole blood in K2EDTA tubes. Collaborator samples were shipped for TCRbeta analysis as frozen whole blood, isolated PBMCs, or DNA extracted from either sample type. The sequencing input was peripheral blood. The receptor chain draws on TRBV11-2 and TRBJ2-7; 9 bases in the middle match TRBD2. This clonotype originated in a human donor in a cohort sampled during active COVID-19. The CDR3 protein is CASSLRGAGGPYEQYF. Here is the DNA: TGTGCCAGCAGCCTCAGGGGGGCGGGAGGGCCATACGAGCAGTACTTC.